This passage covers 27 T cell receptor beta chains from one sample sequenced in a study of shared clonotypes between healthy human individuals (dated by TCRdb to between 2020 and 2021). Receptor amplification or capture employed the immunoSEQ multiplex PCR assay. TCRdb limited this immuneACCESS table to in-frame rearrangements with V and J called. A share of clones is missing; checked studies link under half to unresolved V genes, and the rest is unexplained. The sample contains roughly 2.2 million clones, 92% of them found a single time. Jointly, the top ten make up approximately 0.4% of the sample. The sample was naive CD4+ T cells from PBMCs. The sample's cell subset or site label, in plain terms: CD45RA+ positively selected. The receptors stem from a man aged 18 to 30 in good health. Some clones in this sample may be carry-over from other donors' samples.

This clone showed up just once. The gene calls are TRBV4-1 and TRBJ1-1; 7 nucleotides match TRBD1. This CDR3 has 14 amino acids. Germline CDR1 is MGHRA and CDR2 is YSYEKL. V was clipped by 4 bases and J by 4 bases; unmatched bases: 6. The CDR3 reads CASSRQGSGTEAFF. The DNA of the CDR3 is TGCGCCAGCAGCCGACAGGGCTCGGGCACTGAAGCTTTCTTT.

The chain uses TRBV12-5 and TRBJ2-2, with D perhaps TRBD1 or TRBD2 (5 bases each). The V gene lost 1 base and the J gene lost 5 bases, with 20 bases spanning the gap. CDR3 length equals 18 residues. Germline CDR1 and CDR2: LGHNT and FRNRAP. The CDR3 spells CASGLAYPPGTETGELFF. Here the CDR3 DNA reads TGTGCTAGTGGTTTGGCGTACCCCCCCGGGACGGAGACCGGGGAGCTGTTTTTT.

V usage is TRBV14 and J usage is TRBJ1-2; TRBD1 agrees at 7 bases. The CDR3 totals 13 residues. V trimming: 5 bases; J trimming: 8 bases; junction bases outside the gene matches: 8. Germline CDR1 is SGHDN and CDR2 is FVKESK. The CDR3 DNA reads as TGTGCCAGCAGCTCCGGGACAGAAGTAGGCTACACCTTC. This gives the protein CASSSGTEVGYTF.

The CDR3 sequence is CASSLGHLAGDWGTDTQYF. The CDR3 region has the DNA TGTGCCAGCAGCTTGGGGCACTTAGCGGGAGATTGGGGCACAGATACGCAGTATTTT. The gene calls are TRBV5-4 and TRBJ2-3; 9 nucleotides agree with TRBD2. This CDR3 has 19 amino acids. Germline V gene sequence: CDR1 SGHNT, CDR2 YYREEE (reference sequence). V trimming: 0 bases; J trimming: 1 base; junction bases outside the gene matches: 12. Full variable domain (remainder filled in from reference TRBV5-4 and TRBJ2-3): ETGVTQSPTHLIKTRGQQVTLRCSSQSGHNTVSWYQQALGQGPQFIFQYYREEENGRGNFPPRFSGLQFPNYSSELNVNALELDDSALYLCASSLGHLAGDWGTDTQYFGPGTRLTVL.

V and J are TRBV5-4 and TRBJ2-3; D unresolved. The CDR3 is 13 residues long. Trimming cost V 2 bases and J 1 base, with 5 bases left between them. CDR1 is SGHNT and CDR2 is YYREEE in the germline V gene (reference sequence). Here the CDR3 reads CASSFEGTDTQYF. For the CDR3, the DNA is TGTGCCAGCAGCTTTGAGGGCACAGATACGCAGTATTTT. Looking up the rest from reference TRBV5-4 and TRBJ2-3 gives the full variable domain: ETGVTQSPTHLIKTRGQQVTLRCSSQSGHNTVSWYQQALGQGPQFIFQYYREEENGRGNFPPRFSGLQFPNYSSELNVNALELDDSALYLCASSFEGTDTQYFGPGTRLTVL.

The chain uses TRBV19 and TRBJ2-7; D unclear. There are 14 residues in the CDR3. The germline gives CDR1 LNHDA, CDR2 SQIVND (reference sequence). Trimming pared 5 bases from V and 8 bases from J, leaving 19 bases between. Here the CDR3 DNA reads TGTGCCAGTAGTCAGAGTTTCCAAGACCTGAAGCAGTACTTC. Amino acids: CASSQSFQDLKQYF.

V gene TRBV5-1 combines with J gene TRBJ2-7; D possibly corresponds to TRBD2 (6 bases). Germline CDR1 reads SGHRS; CDR2 reads YFSETQ. The CDR3 totals 14 residues. Trimming left V 4 bases short and J 2 bases short, with 13 bases between. The CDR3 nucleotides are TGCGCCAGCAGCGAGGAGGGTCCTCCCTACGAGCAGTACTTC. This codes for CASSEEGPPYEQYF.

The chain joins TRBV6-1 to TRBJ2-5, with 8 bases matching TRBD1. Germline-derived CDR1 and CDR2 are MNHNS and SASEGT. The CDR3 contains 17 residues. Unmatched junction bases numbered 12, after V lost 2 bases and J lost 4 bases. CDR3: CASSEWATDRGAETQYF. DNA of the CDR3: TGTGCCAGCAGTGAATGGGCGACTGACAGGGGCGCAGAGACCCAGTACTTC.

The chain employs TRBV25-1 and TRBJ1-5, with D maybe TRBD1 (5 bases). Germline V gives CDR1 MGHDK, CDR2 SYGVNS. The ends were cut back, 6 bases at V and 4 bases at J, with 13 bases in the middle. CDR3 length: 14 residues. CDR3: CASSYGTANQPQHF. The DNA of the CDR3 is TGTGCCAGCAGCTACGGGACGGCGAATCAGCCCCAGCATTTT.

V and J are TRBV21-1 and TRBJ2-5. TRBV21-1 is deemed a pseudogene. The CDR3 covers 15 residues. Here the CDR3 DNA reads TGTGCCAGCAGCAAAGTTGGGCTGGGAAGGGAGACCCAGTACTTC. Protein: CASSKVGLGRETQYF.

The CDR3 region is CASSPRYEGLSGNTIYF. The DNA for the CDR3 is TGTGCCAGCTCACCACGATATGAGGGACTCTCTGGAAACACCATATATTTT. The chain has TRBV18 and TRBJ1-3; D may be TRBD1 (5 bases). Trimming cost V 1 base and J 0 bases, with 13 bases left between them. The CDR3 is 17 amino acids. CDR1 and CDR2 from the germline V gene are KGHSH and LQKENI.

This clone has only one observation. V and J are TRBV14 and TRBJ1-2; D remains unclear. CDR1 and CDR2 (germline): SGHDN, FVKESK. This CDR3 is 13 amino acids long. Trimming took 6 bases from V and 7 from J, leaving 15 bases between them. The CDR3 here is CASSRESVFGYTF. DNA for the CDR3: TGTGCCAGCAGTCGGGAGTCGGTTTTTGGCTACACCTTC.

The V and J genes are TRBV15 and TRBJ2-2; TRBD2 matches 7 bases. The CDR3 runs 16 residues. Trimming at V came to 7 bases and at J to 2 bases, leaving 10 bases not matched to a gene. Germline CDR1 reads LNHNV; CDR2 reads YYDKDF (reference sequence). The CDR3 spells CATTHPLAANTGELFF. The CDR3 nucleotides read TGTGCCACCACCCACCCGCTAGCGGCCAACACCGGGGAGCTGTTTTTT.

The chain uses TRBV6-5 and TRBJ1-1; possibly TRBD1 for D (5 bases). This CDR3 contains 15 residues. Looked up from germline, CDR1 is MNHEY and CDR2 is SVGAGI. V was trimmed by 10 bases and J by 1 base, leaving 19 bases between them. The CDR3 loop is CATNTRQFQNTEAFF. CDR3 DNA sequence: TGTGCCACCAATACTCGACAGTTCCAGAACACTGAAGCTTTCTTT.

CDR3 nucleotide sequence: TGTGCCAGCAGTCCGGGACAGGGACGTTACGAGCAGTACTTC. Its protein product is CASSPGQGRYEQYF. The chain is built from TRBV25-1 and TRBJ2-7; 9 bases line up with TRBD1. After removal of 5 bases from V and 4 bases from J, the junction contained 6 bases not matched to a gene. The germline gives CDR1 MGHDK, CDR2 SYGVNS. CDR3 length equals 14 residues.

The genes are TRBV28 and TRBJ2-7, with TRBD2 identical over 13 bases. V trimming: 7 bases; J trimming: 6 bases; junction bases outside the gene matches: 6. This CDR3 contains 14 residues. In germline, CDR1 is MDHEN, CDR2 SYDVKM. The CDR3 is CASKPGLAGIEQYF. CDR3 in DNA: TGTGCCAGCAAACCGGGACTAGCGGGGATCGAGCAGTACTTC.

The chain carries TRBV28 and TRBJ1-1; D gene ambiguous. Trimming removed 3 bases at V and 6 bases at J, with 17 bases between. The germline gives CDR1 MDHEN, CDR2 SYDVKM. CDR3 length: 15 residues. DNA of the CDR3: TGTGCCAGCAGTTTGGTGAGTTCCGGGCTAGCTGAAGCTTTCTTT. Its protein is CASSLVSSGLAEAFF.

The rearrangement joins TRBV7-9 to TRBJ1-1, with unresolved D. V was trimmed by 1 base and J by 0 bases, leaving 12 bases between them. This CDR3 is built from 16 residues. Germline assignment: CDR1 SEHNR and CDR2 FQNEAQ (reference sequence). CDR3 loop: CASSLEGTALNTEAFF. CDR3 bases: TGTGCCAGCAGCTTAGAAGGAACAGCCTTGAACACTGAAGCTTTCTTT.

V gene TRBV7-9 combines with J gene TRBJ2-1; 10 nucleotides match TRBD2. Germline lookup yields CDR1 SEHNR and CDR2 FQNEAQ (reference sequence). After removal of 2 bases from V and 0 bases from J, the junction contained 7 bases not matched to a gene. The CDR3 contains 18 residues. The CDR3 region is CASSLSSGRASSYNEQFF. The DNA for the CDR3 is TGTGCCAGCAGCTTATCAAGCGGGAGGGCCAGCTCCTACAATGAGCAGTTCTTC.

The V call is TRBV7-2, the J call TRBJ2-3, with TRBD2 matching over 14 bases. With 1 base clipped from V and 5 bases from J, the junction kept 8 bases outside the gene matches. CDR1 and CDR2 (germline): SGHTA, FQGNSA. This CDR3 is 18 amino acids long. Written as DNA, the CDR3 is TGTGCCAGCAGCTTAGTAGGGGGACTAGCGGGAGCTAGAGATACGCAGTATTTT. This sequence encodes CASSLVGGLAGARDTQYF.

The CDR3 reads CAWSVVAGGESEQFF. The CDR3 DNA reads as TGTGCCTGGAGTGTTGTAGCGGGAGGAGAGAGTGAGCAGTTCTTC. The gene calls are TRBV30 and TRBJ2-1, with 10 nucleotides matching TRBD2. Germline V gene sequence: CDR1 GTSNPN, CDR2 SVGIG (reference sequence). The CDR3 is 15 amino acids. The V segment lost 0 bases and the J segment 9 bases; nucleotides outside the gene matches: 8.

As concerns this clone: Different DNA sequences within this sample yield the same CDR3. The chain combines TRBV28 with TRBJ1-1; a weak D match, TRBD1 (6 bases). In germline, CDR1 is MDHEN, CDR2 SYDVKM. The CDR3 extends over 12 amino acids. V lost 9 bases to trimming and J lost 4 bases, with 12 bases between them. For the CDR3, the DNA is TGTGCCAGTGGGAGGGGGAGCACTGAAGCTTTCTTT. Encoded protein: CASGRGSTEAFF.

The V and J genes are TRBV27 and TRBJ1-4; TRBD1 matches 8 bases. The CDR3 contains 16 residues. The V gene's germline CDR1 is MNHEY and CDR2 SMNVEV (reference sequence). V was clipped by 5 bases and J by 3 bases; unmatched bases: 8. This chain's CDR3 is CASSPRRDRPNEKLFF. CDR3 bases: TGTGCCAGCAGTCCCAGAAGGGACAGGCCTAATGAAAAACTGTTTTTT.

This clone was picked up one time. This sequence joins TRBV5-1 and TRBJ2-3; 10 positions agree with TRBD2. This CDR3 contains 16 residues. The junction had 13 bases not matched to a gene; V was cut back by 3 bases and J by 9 bases. Germline CDR1 reads SGHRS; CDR2 reads YFSETQ. CDR3 region: CASSSLKGTSAPTQYF. For the CDR3, the DNA is TGCGCCAGCAGCTCCCTAAAGGGGACTAGCGCCCCCACGCAGTATTTT. Filled out from reference TRBV5-1 and TRBJ2-3, the complete variable domain reads KAGVTQTPRYLIKTRGQQVTLSCSPISGHRSVSWYQQTPGQGLQFLFEYFSETQRNKGNFPGRFSGRQFSNSRSEMNVSTLELGDSALYLCASSSLKGTSAPTQYFGPGTRLTVL.

This sequence joins TRBV6-1 and TRBJ1-4; 8 nucleotides agree with TRBD1. The CDR3 has 17 residues. Unmatched junction bases numbered 8, after V lost 2 bases and J lost 3 bases. Per germline, CDR1 MNHNS and CDR2 SASEGT. The CDR3 loop is CASSELAGGLSNEKLFF. The CDR3 nucleotides read TGTGCCAGCAGTGAACTGGCAGGGGGCTTATCTAATGAAAAACTGTTTTTT.

Points on this clone: Other nucleotide sequences in the sample specify the same CDR3. The chain links TRBV27 to TRBJ1-1; D is unclear. The CDR3 extends over 14 amino acids. Germline loops: CDR1 MNHEY, CDR2 SMNVEV (reference sequence). V lost 3 bases, J lost 4 bases, and 12 bases lay in between. The CDR3 loop reads CASSFFRGGTEAFF. Here the CDR3 DNA reads TGTGCCAGCAGTTTTTTCCGAGGAGGCACTGAAGCTTTCTTT.

This sequence joins TRBV6-1 and TRBJ2-7; possibly TRBD2 for D (5 bases). This CDR3 region has 12 residues. The germline CDR1 and CDR2 sequences are MNHNS and SASEGT. Trimming took 6 bases from V and 5 from J, leaving 11 bases between them. In DNA form, the CDR3 reads TGTGCCAGCAGGAGGGCGAGCGACGAGCAGTACTTC. This gives the protein CASRRASDEQYF.